The 20 T cell receptor beta chains given below trace back to one sample, sequenced in a study of beta chain features in type 1 diabetes. Sequenced material consisted of expressed TCRB transcripts (all of the isolated RNA was reverse transcribed). Clones were read by immunoSEQ multiplex PCR, and TCRdb kept only the in-frame ones, dropping some. The sample lists almost 350,000 clones, 9.3% occurring once. Study-wide results and caveats: All four CD4+ subsets from Type 1 diabetes patients carried moderately but significantly shorter TCRB CDR3s.

Their specific antigens are unknown. Sequencing was done on a sample of central memory CD4+ T cells from blood. The receptors were gathered from a man in his thirties or forties with type 1 diabetes.

This clone was counted between two and nine times. The CDR3 DNA reads TGTGCCAGTAGATCTTCTCCGGGGGGGAGCACAGATACGCAGTATTTT. It encodes CASRSSPGGSTDTQYF. The chain links TRBV19 to TRBJ2-3; 8 nucleotides align to TRBD2. Germline V gives CDR1 LNHDA, CDR2 SQIVND (reference sequence). V was pared by 6 bases and J by 0 bases, with 8 bases of the junction left unmatched. The CDR3 has 16 amino acids.

This clone occurred a few times. J is TRBJ2-1 and V is TRBV6-1, with unresolved D. Trimming cost V 2 bases and J 10 bases, with 9 bases left between them. This CDR3 spans 12 amino acids. Germline V gene lookup returns CDR1 MNHNS and CDR2 SASEGT. The chain's CDR3 is CASSEIVLEQFF. In DNA, the CDR3 is TGTGCCAGCAGTGAAATTGTCCTAGAGCAGTTCTTC.

This clone showed up just a few times. The chain couples TRBV7-8 to TRBJ2-7; 8 nucleotides line up with TRBD1. The germline V gene has CDR1 SGHVS and CDR2 FQNEAQ. CDR3 length: 13 amino acids. Unmatched junction bases numbered 6, after V lost 5 bases and J lost 6 bases. This CDR3 reads CASSEGQGVEQYF. Written as DNA, the CDR3 is TGTGCCAGCAGCGAAGGACAGGGTGTCGAGCAGTACTTC. Full variable domain (outside the CDR3, taken from reference TRBV7-8 and TRBJ2-7): GAGVSQSPRYKVAKRGQDVALRCDPISGHVSLFWYQQALGQGPEFLTYFQNEAQLDKSGLPSDRFFAERPEGSVSTLKIQRTQQEDSAVYLCASSEGQGVEQYFGPGTRLTVT.

The sample holds a few counts of this clone. The chain is built from TRBV20-1 and TRBJ1-1; 8 bases line up with TRBD1. The CDR3 totals 11 residues. V shed 0 bases, J shed 10 bases, and the junction held 1 base outside the gene matches. Germline CDR1 reads DFQATT; CDR2 reads SNEGSKA (reference sequence). The CDR3 nucleotides are TGCAGTGCTAGAGATACAGGGGGAGCTTTCTTT. Translation: CSARDTGGAFF.

V and J are TRBV25-1 and TRBJ1-1; TRBD1 is a possible D gene (5 bases). Germline V lookup: CDR1 MGHDK, CDR2 SYGVNS. The CDR3 is 15 amino acids. Trimming stripped 5 bases from V and 3 bases from J, with 16 bases between. CDR3 coding DNA: TGTGCCAGCAGTCGATCAACCGGGGGAGACACTGAAGCTTTCTTT. Amino acid sequence: CASSRSTGGDTEAFF.

This rearrangement joins TRBV5-1 to TRBJ1-2, with 9 bases identical to TRBD1. Germline assignment: CDR1 SGHRS and CDR2 YFSETQ. V lost 0 bases and J lost 4; bases outside the gene matches: 7. This CDR3 has 16 amino acids. CDR3 sequence: CASSLARTGAPYGYTF. The CDR3 DNA reads TGCGCCAGCAGCTTGGCCAGGACAGGGGCCCCCTATGGCTACACCTTC.

This clone appeared a few times. The chain links TRBV10-3 to TRBJ2-7; 12 positions agree with TRBD1. CDR1 is ENHRY, CDR2 SYGVKD, per germline. CDR3 length equals 14 residues. The ends lost 10 bases at V and 4 bases at J; junction bases unmatched: 8. The chain's CDR3 is CASSGTGGLYEQYF. For the CDR3, the DNA is TGTGCCAGTAGTGGGACAGGGGGCTTGTACGAGCAGTACTTC.

The chain uses TRBV19 and TRBJ1-5, with 9 bases identical to TRBD1. Germline V lookup: CDR1 LNHDA, CDR2 SQIVND (reference sequence). CDR3 length equals 15 residues. Losses at the gene ends were 7 bases for V and 2 bases for J; bases not matched to a gene: 6. The chain's CDR3 is CASTGTGYGNQPQHF. CDR3 sequence (DNA): TGTGCCAGTACCGGGACAGGGTACGGCAATCAGCCCCAGCATTTT.

The chain couples TRBV7-2 to TRBJ1-4; D remains unclear. Trimming took 5 bases from V and 3 from J, leaving 7 bases between them. CDR3 length: 13 residues. The germline V gene encodes CDR1 SGHTA and CDR2 FQGNSA. The CDR3 loop reads CASSRDPNEKLFF. CDR3 sequence (DNA): TGTGCCAGCAGCAGGGATCCTAATGAAAAACTGTTTTTT.

V gene TRBV5-4 combines with J gene TRBJ1-6; 9 nucleotides agree with TRBD1. The CDR3 totals 13 residues. V was clipped by 3 bases and J by 10 bases; unmatched bases: 2. The germline CDR1 and CDR2 sequences are SGHNT and YYREEE (reference sequence). The CDR3 DNA reads TGTGCCAGCAGCTGGGACAGGGACTCACCCCTCCACTTT. It codes for CASSWDRDSPLHF.

A few counts support this clone. The chain links TRBV13 to TRBJ2-7; TRBD1 matches at 11 bases. Unmatched junction bases numbered 7, after V lost 5 bases and J lost 1 base. This CDR3 is 16 amino acids long. Germline loops: CDR1 PRHDT, CDR2 FYEKMQ (reference sequence). Here the CDR3 DNA reads TGTGCCAGCAGCCAAACCGGGACAGGGGGTTCCTACGAGCAGTACTTC. Translation gives CASSQTGTGGSYEQYF.

At least ten counts were recorded for this clone. The CDR3 DNA is TGTGCCAGCACCTTGGATTCGGTTAGCAATGAGCAGTTCTTC. It translates to CASTLDSVSNEQFF. The chain couples TRBV7-8 to TRBJ2-1; no definite D call. The germline gives CDR1 SGHVS, CDR2 FQNEAQ. Trimming shortened V by 7 bases and J by 6 bases, and 16 bases separated the two germline ends. The CDR3 covers 14 residues. Supplemented by reference TRBV7-8 and TRBJ2-1, the full variable domain reads GAGVSQSPRYKVAKRGQDVALRCDPISGHVSLFWYQQALGQGPEFLTYFQNEAQLDKSGLPSDRFFAERPEGSVSTLKIQRTQQEDSAVYLCASTLDSVSNEQFFGPGTRLTVL.

There are a few counts of this clone. V usage is TRBV9 and J usage is TRBJ1-4, with D possibly matching TRBD1 (6 bases). Germline CDR1 reads SGDLS; CDR2 reads YYNGEE. This CDR3 is 15 amino acids long. With 0 bases removed from V and 5 bases from J, the gap between germline ends came to 11 bases. The DNA of the CDR3 is TGTGCCAGCAGCGTAGGAAGGGGGGAAAATGAAAAACTGTTTTTT. Encoded protein: CASSVGRGENEKLFF.

The genes are TRBV7-2 and TRBJ2-2, with 9 bases fitting TRBD1. Germline V gene sequence: CDR1 SGHTA, CDR2 FQGNSA. V gave up 5 bases and J gave up 6 bases; unmatched junction bases: 7. The CDR3 has 15 amino acids. The CDR3 here is CASSAQGALSGELFF. The CDR3 DNA is TGTGCCAGCAGCGCACAGGGGGCGCTCTCCGGGGAGCTGTTTTTT. Combining the CDR3 with reference TRBV7-2 and TRBJ2-2 gives the whole variable domain GAGVSQSPSNKVTEKGKDVELRCDPISGHTALYWYRQSLGQGLEFLIYFQGNSAPDKSGLPSDRFSAERTGGSVSTLTIQRTQQEDSAVYLCASSAQGALSGELFFGEGSRLTVL.

The CDR3 sequence: CASSFAGLQETQYF. CDR3 bases: TGTGCCAGCAGCTTCGCAGGCCTCCAAGAGACCCAGTACTTC. The gene calls are TRBV7-2 and TRBJ2-5; D is undetermined. The CDR3 is made up of 14 amino acids. Germline V CDR1 and CDR2: SGHTA, FQGNSA. Trimming removed 3 bases from V and 1 base from J, with 9 bases in between.

This clone was counted between two and nine times. The chain links TRBV6-5 to TRBJ1-2; D not resolved. Germline assignment: CDR1 MNHEY and CDR2 SVGAGI. CDR3 length: 11 residues. The ends were cut back, 7 bases at V and 4 bases at J, with 7 bases in the middle. Here the CDR3 DNA reads TGTGCCAGCAAAGGAGGCTATGGCTACACCTTC. It codes for CASKGGYGYTF.

The chain joins TRBV28 to TRBJ2-6, with D uncertain. Germline loops: CDR1 MDHEN, CDR2 SYDVKM. The ends were cut back, 1 base at V and 2 bases at J, with 12 bases in the middle. The CDR3 loop spans 17 amino acids. The CDR3 here is CASSLFAALPGANVLTF. The CDR3 DNA sequence: TGTGCCAGCAGTTTATTCGCTGCCCTTCCTGGGGCCAACGTCCTGACTTTC. Supplemented by reference TRBV28 and TRBJ2-6, the full variable domain reads DVKVTQSSRYLVKRTGEKVFLECVQDMDHENMFWYRQDPGLGLRLIYFSYDVKMKEKGDIPEGYSVSREKKERFSLILESASTNQTSMYLCASSLFAALPGANVLTFGAGSRLTVL.

The rearrangement links TRBV11-3 to TRBJ2-7, with no clear D. The CDR3 extends over 12 amino acids. Germline V gene lookup returns CDR1 SGHNT and CDR2 YENEEA. V lost 7 bases to trimming and J lost 5 bases, with 12 bases between them. The DNA of the CDR3 is TGTGCCAGCAAGGGCAGGATGGACGAGCAGTACTTC. As protein: CASKGRMDEQYF.

In its sample, this clone was seen a few times. V and J are TRBV7-2 and TRBJ2-7; 7 bases are shared with TRBD1. Germline lookup yields CDR1 SGHTA and CDR2 FQGNSA. V shed 0 bases, J shed 7 bases, and the junction held 9 bases outside the gene matches. This CDR3 region has 15 residues. Here the CDR3 DNA reads TGTGCCAGCAGCTTAGCGTCGCGACAGGGAAGTGAGCAGTACTTC. Translating it yields CASSLASRQGSEQYF.

The CDR3 here is CASSGQGGWNTEAFF. The CDR3, as DNA: TGTGCCAGCAGTGGACAGGGGGGATGGAACACTGAAGCTTTCTTT. The gene calls are TRBV2 and TRBJ1-1; TRBD1 matches 9 bases. J was trimmed by 1 base and V by 4 bases; bases with no gene match: 4. This CDR3 is 15 amino acids long. From germline, CDR1 is SNHLY and CDR2 FYNNEI.